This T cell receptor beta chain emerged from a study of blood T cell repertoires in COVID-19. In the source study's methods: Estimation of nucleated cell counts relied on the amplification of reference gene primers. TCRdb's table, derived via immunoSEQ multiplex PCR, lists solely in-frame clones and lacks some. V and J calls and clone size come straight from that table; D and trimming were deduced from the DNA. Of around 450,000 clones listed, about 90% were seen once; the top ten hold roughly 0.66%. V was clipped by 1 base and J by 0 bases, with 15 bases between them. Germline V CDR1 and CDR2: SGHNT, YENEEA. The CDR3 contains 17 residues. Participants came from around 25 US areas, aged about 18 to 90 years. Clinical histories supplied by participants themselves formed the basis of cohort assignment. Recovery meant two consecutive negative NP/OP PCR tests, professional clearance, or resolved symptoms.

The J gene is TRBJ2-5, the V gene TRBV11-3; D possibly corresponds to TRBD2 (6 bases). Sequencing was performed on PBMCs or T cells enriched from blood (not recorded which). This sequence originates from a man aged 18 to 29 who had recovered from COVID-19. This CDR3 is CASSLGGVGLNQETQYF. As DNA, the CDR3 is TGTGCCAGCAGCTTAGGGGGGGTTGGACTAAACCAAGAGACCCAGTACTTC.